A single sample is the source of the 24 T cell receptor beta chains below, sequenced in a study of OX40 agonist ivuxolimab in advanced cancers. Sequencing was performed with immunoSEQ multiplex PCR; in TCRdb, only in-frame clones are kept and a portion is missing. The sample records about 23,000 clones, 77% being singletons. Sequenced material: CD4+ or CD8+ T cells sorted from blood, taken in a trial of the OX40 agonist ivuxolimab. Receptors were obtained from an adult with an advanced solid tumor such as melanoma, head and neck, liver or kidney cancer.

This clone was seen a few times. The rearrangement links TRBV7-8 to TRBJ1-3; maybe TRBD1 (5 bases). With 4 bases removed from V and 11 bases from J, the gap between germline ends came to 27 bases. The germline V gene encodes CDR1 SGHVS and CDR2 FQNEAQ. CDR3 length equals 17 residues. CDR3 in amino acids: CASSSHRLGLSRGAIYF. In DNA form, the CDR3 reads TGTGCCAGCAGCTCCCATCGTCTAGGACTCTCGAGGGGAGCCATATATTTT.

The chain recombines TRBV4-2 with TRBJ2-7; 11 nucleotides match TRBD2. The J segment lost 3 bases and the V segment lost 0 bases, leaving 1 base of the junction unmatched. The CDR3 runs 15 residues. CDR1 LGHNA and CDR2 YNFKEQ come from the germline V gene. The CDR3 sequence is CASSQEGTSGYEQYF. CDR3 nucleotide sequence: TGTGCCAGCAGCCAAGAGGGGACTAGCGGCTACGAGCAGTACTTC.

V and J are TRBV5-1 and TRBJ2-5, with 15 bases identical to TRBD2. Germline CDR1 and CDR2: SGHRS and YFSETQ. This CDR3 region has 16 residues. Trimming took 0 bases from V and 7 from J; bases not matched to a gene: 4. The CDR3 sequence: CASSLGTSGGGWTQYF. CDR3 DNA: TGCGCCAGCAGCTTGGGGACTAGCGGGGGGGGGTGGACCCAGTACTTC.

The genes are TRBV6-1 and TRBJ1-1, with D maybe TRBD1 (5 bases). The CDR3 extends over 13 amino acids. Germline values: CDR1 MNHNS, CDR2 SASEGT. V lost 4 bases and J 4 bases, leaving 10 bases between the germline ends. CDR3: CASSGGGSTEAFF. In nucleotides, the CDR3 is TGTGCCAGCAGTGGCGGGGGATCCACTGAAGCTTTCTTT.

V is TRBV28 and J is TRBJ2-3; 7 bases are shared with TRBD2. V lost 4 bases to trimming and J lost 8 bases; unmatched junction nucleotides: 15. CDR1 and CDR2 (germline): MDHEN, SYDVKM. The CDR3 spans 16 residues. This CDR3 reads CASSSQASGPLGTQYF. The CDR3 DNA reads as TGTGCCAGCAGTTCCCAGGCTAGCGGACCCCTGGGTACGCAGTATTTT.

The chain couples TRBV19 to TRBJ1-1; 7 bases agree with TRBD1. The CDR3 contains 13 residues. Germline CDR1 LNHDA, CDR2 SQIVND (reference sequence). V shed 3 bases, J shed 7 bases, and the junction held 5 bases outside the gene matches. As DNA, the CDR3 is TGTGCCAGTAGTATGGAGGGGGCCGGTGAAGCTTTCTTT. Residues: CASSMEGAGEAFF.

With regard to this clone: Other DNA variants within this sample encode the same CDR3. V gene TRBV7-9 combines with J gene TRBJ2-5, with 7 positions matching TRBD2. The CDR3 spans 14 residues. Per germline, CDR1 SEHNR and CDR2 FQNEAQ (reference sequence). The J segment lost 3 bases and the V segment lost 0 bases, leaving 1 base of the junction unmatched. CDR3 sequence reads: CASSLAGGKETQYF. The CDR3 nucleotides read TGTGCCAGCAGCTTAGCGGGGGGGAAAGAGACCCAGTACTTC.

The rearrangement joins TRBV5-1 to TRBJ2-3, with D possibly matching TRBD2 (6 bases). The germline V gene has CDR1 SGHRS and CDR2 YFSETQ. The CDR3 sequence is 15 residues long. V lost 0 bases, J lost 5 bases, and 13 bases lay in between. CDR3 bases: TGCGCCAGCAGCTTGGATATAGGGCGGGGAGATACGCAGTATTTT. It specifies CASSLDIGRGDTQYF.

The chain couples TRBV15 to TRBJ1-3; D gene unclear. The germline V gene has CDR1 LNHNV and CDR2 YYDKDF (reference sequence). V gave up 0 bases and J gave up 4 bases, with 13 bases separating them. The length of the CDR3 is 16 residues. The CDR3 DNA sequence: TGTGCCACCAGCAGAGATCCAGGATTGGCGGGAAACACCATATATTTT. Amino acid sequence: CATSRDPGLAGNTIYF. Using reference TRBV15 and TRBJ1-3 for the parts outside the CDR3, the full variable domain is DAMVIQNPRYQVTQFGKPVTLSCSQTLNHNVMYWYQQKSSQAPKLLFHYYDKDFNNEADTPDNFQSRRPNTSFCFLDIRSPGLGDTAMYLCATSRDPGLAGNTIYFGEGSWLTVV.

This clone showed up just a few times. The J gene is TRBJ1-1, the V gene TRBV2; a weak D match, TRBD1 (6 bases). CDR1 and CDR2 from the germline V gene are SNHLY and FYNNEI. V lost 4 bases, J lost 0 bases, and 9 bases lay in between. The CDR3 has 14 amino acids. This CDR3 is CASSARQVNTEAFF. The CDR3 coding sequence is TGTGCCAGCAGTGCAAGACAGGTGAACACTGAAGCTTTCTTT.

The chain joins TRBV7-2 to TRBJ1-3; the D is unclear. Per the germline V gene, CDR1 is SGHTA and CDR2 is FQGNSA. The CDR3 contains 16 residues. The V end lost 8 bases, the J end lost 0 bases, and 17 bases lay between the germline ends. The CDR3 nucleotides read TGTGCCAGCTTGACCGATGCTACGACCTCTGGAAACACCATATATTTT. It yields the protein CASLTDATTSGNTIYF.

This chain joins TRBV2 and TRBJ2-2, with a tentative D call TRBD2 (6 bases). V gave up 8 bases and J gave up 0 bases, with 10 bases separating them. The CDR3 is 14 amino acids. In germline, CDR1 is SNHLY, CDR2 FYNNEI. The CDR3 reads CASGGTANTGELFF. CDR3 nucleotides: TGTGCCAGCGGGGGGACCGCGAACACCGGGGAGCTGTTTTTT.

The genes are TRBV29-1 and TRBJ2-6; 9 bases map to TRBD1. The V gene end was trimmed by 3 bases and the J gene end by 2 bases; junction bases not matched to a gene: 5. Per the germline V gene, CDR1 is SQVTM and CDR2 is ANQGSEA. This CDR3 is built from 16 residues. The CDR3 sequence is CSVDYRTGAGANVLTF. The CDR3 DNA reads TGCAGCGTTGACTATAGGACAGGGGCTGGGGCCAACGTCCTGACTTTC.

This clone was picked up a small number of times. J is TRBJ2-2 and V is TRBV5-5, with TRBD1 matching 9 bases. The CDR3 has 15 residues. Germline CDR1 SGHKS, CDR2 YYEKEE (reference sequence). J lost 7 bases, V lost 4 bases, and 8 bases had no gene match. CDR3 amino acids: CASSLGTGMDGELFF. The CDR3 DNA follows: TGTGCCAGCAGCCTTGGGACAGGGATGGACGGGGAGCTGTTTTTT.

The rearrangement uses TRBV19 and TRBJ1-1, with TRBD1 matching over 8 bases. CDR1 and CDR2 from the germline V gene are LNHDA and SQIVND (reference sequence). There are 17 residues in the CDR3. V lost 3 bases, J lost 5 bases, and 14 bases stayed unmatched. For the CDR3, the DNA is TGTGCCAGTAGTATTGGACAGGGAACTTTAATGAGGACTGAAGCTTTCTTT. Its translation: CASSIGQGTLMRTEAFF.

Details on this clone: Other DNA sequences in this specimen translate into the identical CDR3. The chain is built from TRBV28 and TRBJ2-2; 9 nucleotides align to TRBD1. Germline lookup yields CDR1 MDHEN and CDR2 SYDVKM. There are 15 residues in the CDR3. The V segment lost 5 bases and the J segment 4 bases; nucleotides outside the gene matches: 5. The CDR3 bases are TGTGCCAGCAGTCTAGGACAGGGGAGCACCGGGGAGCTGTTTTTT. Translated, it gives CASSLGQGSTGELFF.

The CDR3 is CASSPLDSYGYTF. DNA for the CDR3: TGTGCCAGCTCACCGTTGGACAGCTATGGCTACACCTTC. The chain recombines TRBV18 with TRBJ1-2, with D perhaps TRBD1 (6 bases). The germline CDR1 and CDR2 sequences are KGHSH and LQKENI. V lost 3 bases to trimming and J lost 4 bases, with 9 bases between them. This CDR3 is 13 amino acids long.

The chain links TRBV7-2 to TRBJ2-7, with 7 bases lining up with TRBD2. Unmatched junction bases numbered 11, after V lost 5 bases and J lost 4 bases. The CDR3 runs to 15 residues. Germline V gives CDR1 SGHTA, CDR2 FQGNSA. CDR3 residues: CASSPEAGVGYEQYF. As DNA, the CDR3 is TGTGCCAGCAGCCCCGAGGCGGGAGTGGGGTACGAGCAGTACTTC.

The rearrangement links TRBV7-2 to TRBJ2-3; a possible D gene is TRBD2 (5 bases). Germline CDR1 reads SGHTA; CDR2 reads FQGNSA. V was shortened by 1 base and J by 7 bases, with 9 bases between the two germline ends. The CDR3 has 13 residues. Written as DNA, the CDR3 is TGTGCCAGCAGCTTAGTAAGAGGGAATACGCAGTATTTT. It is translated as CASSLVRGNTQYF.

The V and J genes are TRBV7-9 and TRBJ2-2; tentatively, D is TRBD1 (6 bases). There are 17 residues in the CDR3. With 5 bases removed from V and 1 base from J, the gap between germline ends came to 17 bases. CDR1 is SEHNR and CDR2 is FQNEAQ in the germline V gene (reference sequence). The CDR3 is CASSRLGQKMNTGELFF. The CDR3, as DNA: TGTGCCAGCAGCCGACTCGGACAGAAAATGAACACCGGGGAGCTGTTTTTT. The entire variable domain, with the rest obtained from reference TRBV7-9 and TRBJ2-2, is as follows: DTGVSQNPRHKITKRGQNVTFRCDPISEHNRLYWYRQTLGQGPEFLTYFQNEAQLEKSRLLSDRFSAERPKGSFSTLEIQRTEQGDSAMYLCASSRLGQKMNTGELFFGEGSRLTVL.

V and J are TRBV19 and TRBJ2-1; D remains unclear. Trimming removed 5 bases from V and 8 bases from J, with 13 bases in between. The V gene's germline CDR1 is LNHDA and CDR2 SQIVND (reference sequence). CDR3 length: 13 residues. Here the CDR3 reads CASSSFQTDEQFF. In DNA form, the CDR3 reads TGTGCCAGTAGTTCATTCCAGACCGATGAGCAGTTCTTC.

V and J are TRBV7-3 and TRBJ2-7, with D perhaps TRBD2 (6 bases). Deletions cut 1 base from V and 4 bases from J, with 14 bases between. This CDR3 is 15 amino acids long. Germline V gene lookup returns CDR1 SGHTA and CDR2 FQGTGA. For the CDR3, the DNA is TGTGCCAGCAGCTTAAGTGGAGGGGTTCAGTACGAGCAGTACTTC. Its protein product is CASSLSGGVQYEQYF. Together with reference TRBV7-3 and TRBJ2-7, the CDR3 gives the full variable domain: GAGVSQTPSNKVTEKGKYVELRCDPISGHTALYWYRQSLGQGPEFLIYFQGTGAADDSGLPNDRFFAVRPEGSVSTLKIQRTERGDSAVYLCASSLSGGVQYEQYFGPGTRLTVT.

The rearrangement joins TRBV6-1 to TRBJ1-1, with 9 bases that match TRBD1. The junction had 4 bases not matched to a gene; V was cut back by 6 bases and J by 2 bases. Looked up from germline, CDR1 is MNHNS and CDR2 is SASEGT. The CDR3 totals 14 residues. The CDR3 DNA is TGTGCCAGCAGCCCCACAGGGGGCAACACTGAAGCTTTCTTT. Protein sequence: CASSPTGGNTEAFF.

V and J are TRBV2 and TRBJ2-2; maybe TRBD2 (5 bases). The CDR3 has 19 residues. The germline V and J ends were trimmed by 6 bases and 4 bases, with 27 bases remaining between them. Germline V gene lookup returns CDR1 SNHLY and CDR2 FYNNEI. CDR3 sequence: CASSPPRTVAATGTGELFF. For the CDR3, the DNA is TGTGCCAGCAGCCCCCCACGGACTGTTGCGGCCACTGGCACCGGGGAGCTGTTTTTT.